The source of this T cell receptor beta chain is a study of T cells in Graves' hyperthyroidism and ophthalmopathy. Findings and caveats of the study: Ophthalmopathy could be told apart from stable hyperthyroidism with a 13 V-J model.

The CDR3 consists of 14 residues. The V gene's germline CDR1 is LNHDA and CDR2 SQIVND (reference sequence). V was trimmed by 1 base and J by 6 bases, leaving 10 bases between them. Patients counted as stable if ophthalmopathy did not develop within 18 months. This clonotype has more than one count but fewer than ten. Antigen unknown. The TCR beta CDR3 regions underwent amplification using RNA transcripts as the source. RT-PCR in the first round (using the HTBI primer set) targeted the TCR CDR3. TCRdb ran MiXCR on the multiplex PCR reads and lists one entry per CDR3 protein. The repertoire holds under 650,000 distinct CDR3 sequences, about a sixth seen once, with around 4% in the top ten.

Sequenced input: blood. The chain recombines TRBV19 with TRBJ1-5, with D uncertain. This TCR was sampled from a woman under 40 with Graves' hyperthyroidism. This CDR3 is CASSIVGVSQPQHF. The DNA of the CDR3 is TGTGCCAGTAGTATAGTTGGGGTAAGTCAGCCCCAGCATTTT.